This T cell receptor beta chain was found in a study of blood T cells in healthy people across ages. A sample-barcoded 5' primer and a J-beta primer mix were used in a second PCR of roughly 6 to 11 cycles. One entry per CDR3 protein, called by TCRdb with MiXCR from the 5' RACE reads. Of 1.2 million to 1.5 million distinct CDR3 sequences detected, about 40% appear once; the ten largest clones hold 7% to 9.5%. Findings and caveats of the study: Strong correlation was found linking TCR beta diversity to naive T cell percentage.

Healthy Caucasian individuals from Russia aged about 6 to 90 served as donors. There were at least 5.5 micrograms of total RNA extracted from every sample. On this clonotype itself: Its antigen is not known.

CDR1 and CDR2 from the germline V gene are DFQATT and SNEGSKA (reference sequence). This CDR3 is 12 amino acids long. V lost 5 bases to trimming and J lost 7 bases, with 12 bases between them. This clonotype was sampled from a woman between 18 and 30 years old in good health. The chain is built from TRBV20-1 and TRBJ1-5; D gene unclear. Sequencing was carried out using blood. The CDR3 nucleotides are TGCAGTGCTCTTTTGGGCGGGCAGCCCCAGCATTTT. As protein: CSALLGGQPQHF.